The source of this TCR beta chain is a study of memory CD4+ T cells and cytomegalovirus serostatus. Assay used: immunoSEQ multiplex PCR; TCRdb lists only in-frame clones, some missing. The sample consists of tens of thousands of clones, over 70% of them appearing once. The germline gives CDR1 LNHDA, CDR2 SQIVND (reference sequence). The CDR3 consists of 14 residues. V trimming: 9 bases; J trimming: 8 bases; junction bases outside the gene matches: 9. Concerning this clone itself: Its antigen is as yet unknown.

Single viable CD3+CD4+CD8-CD45RO+ cells were sorted as the memory CD4+ T cells. CMV serostatus came from serum IgG against pp150, pp28, p38, p52. Overall study findings and caveats: Median bootstrapped AUC for CMV status was roughly 0.95 originally, approximately 0.91 US-trained.

Source material: memory CD4+ T cells from blood. The sequence was collected from an adult in good health and CMV-seropositive. The V gene is TRBV19, the J gene TRBJ2-2; 10 nucleotides align to TRBD2. CDR3 DNA sequence: TGTGCCAGGGAACTAGCGGGAAGTCCTGGGGAGCTGTTTTTT. This encodes CARELAGSPGELFF.